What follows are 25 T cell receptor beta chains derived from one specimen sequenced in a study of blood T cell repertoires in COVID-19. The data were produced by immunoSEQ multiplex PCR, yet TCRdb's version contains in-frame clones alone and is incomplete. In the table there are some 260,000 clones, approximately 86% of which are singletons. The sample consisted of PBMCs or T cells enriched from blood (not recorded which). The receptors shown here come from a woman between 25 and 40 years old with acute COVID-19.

The CDR3 protein is CASSLGGTGPEAFF. The CDR3, as DNA: TGTGCCAGCAGCTTAGGGGGTACAGGCCCAGAAGCTTTCTTT. V and J are TRBV7-9 and TRBJ1-1; TRBD1 might be the D (5 bases). Germline assignment: CDR1 SEHNR and CDR2 FQNEAQ (reference sequence). Trimming took 1 base from V and 8 from J, leaving 14 bases between them. This CDR3 contains 14 residues.

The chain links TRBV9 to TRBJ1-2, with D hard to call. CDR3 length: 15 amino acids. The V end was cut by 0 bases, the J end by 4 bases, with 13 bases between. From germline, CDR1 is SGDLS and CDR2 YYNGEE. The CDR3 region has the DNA TGTGCCAGCAGCGTAGCTGAGGGCAGCCCCTATGGCTACACCTTC. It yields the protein CASSVAEGSPYGYTF.

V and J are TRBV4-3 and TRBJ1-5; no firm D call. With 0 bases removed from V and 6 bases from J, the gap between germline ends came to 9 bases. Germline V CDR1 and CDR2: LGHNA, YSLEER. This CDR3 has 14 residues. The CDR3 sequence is CASSQEITGQPQHF. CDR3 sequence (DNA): TGCGCCAGCAGCCAAGAAATCACGGGTCAGCCCCAGCATTTT.

Here the CDR3 DNA reads TGTGCCAGCAGCCCCCTTCTGATTAGCGGGGGGCCCGGGGAGCTGTTTTTT. It yields the protein CASSPLLISGGPGELFF. This chain uses TRBV7-9 with TRBJ2-2, with TRBD2 matching 10 bases. Trimming cost V 5 bases and J 6 bases; bases outside gene matches: 12. The CDR3 length is 17 residues. Germline V gives CDR1 SEHNR, CDR2 FQNEAQ (reference sequence). The whole variable domain, filled in from reference TRBV7-9 and TRBJ2-2, reads DTGVSQNPRHKITKRGQNVTFRCDPISEHNRLYWYRQTLGQGPEFLTYFQNEAQLEKSRLLSDRFSAERPKGSFSTLEIQRTEQGDSAMYLCASSPLLISGGPGELFFGEGSRLTVL.

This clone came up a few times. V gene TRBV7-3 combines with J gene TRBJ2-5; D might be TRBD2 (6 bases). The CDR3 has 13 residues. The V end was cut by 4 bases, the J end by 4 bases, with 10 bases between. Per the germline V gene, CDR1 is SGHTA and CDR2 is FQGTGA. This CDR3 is CASSSGVGETQYF. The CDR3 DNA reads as TGTGCCAGCAGCTCGGGGGTGGGAGAGACCCAGTACTTC. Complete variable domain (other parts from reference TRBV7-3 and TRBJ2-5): GAGVSQTPSNKVTEKGKYVELRCDPISGHTALYWYRQSLGQGPEFLIYFQGTGAADDSGLPNDRFFAVRPEGSVSTLKIQRTERGDSAVYLCASSSGVGETQYFGPGTRLLVL.

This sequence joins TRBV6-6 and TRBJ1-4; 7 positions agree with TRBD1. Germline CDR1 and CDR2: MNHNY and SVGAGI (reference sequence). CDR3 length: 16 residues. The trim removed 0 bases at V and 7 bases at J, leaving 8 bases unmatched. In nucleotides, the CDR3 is TGTGCCAGCAGTTACTCCAAGACAGGGTTGATTGAAAAACTGTTTTTT. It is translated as CASSYSKTGLIEKLFF.

CDR3 protein: CAWNRAGGSYNSPLHF. In DNA form, the CDR3 reads TGTGCCTGGAATCGCGCCGGAGGCTCCTATAATTCACCCCTCCACTTT. The chain combines TRBV30 with TRBJ1-6; no reliable D call. Germline CDR1 and CDR2: GTSNPN and SVGIG (reference sequence). CDR3 length equals 16 residues. Trimming pared 4 bases from V and 0 bases from J, leaving 13 bases between.

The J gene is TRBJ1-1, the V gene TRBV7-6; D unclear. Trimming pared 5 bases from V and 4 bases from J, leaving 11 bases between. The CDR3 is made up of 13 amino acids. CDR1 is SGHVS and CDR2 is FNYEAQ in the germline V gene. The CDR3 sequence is CASSREETTEAFF. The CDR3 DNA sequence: TGTGCCAGCAGCCGAGAGGAGACCACTGAAGCTTTCTTT.

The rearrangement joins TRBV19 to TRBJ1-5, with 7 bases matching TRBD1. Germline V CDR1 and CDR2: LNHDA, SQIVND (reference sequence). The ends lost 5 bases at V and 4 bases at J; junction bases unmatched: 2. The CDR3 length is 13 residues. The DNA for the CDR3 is TGTGCCAGTAGTCTGGGACAGAATCAGCCCCAGCATTTT. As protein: CASSLGQNQPQHF.

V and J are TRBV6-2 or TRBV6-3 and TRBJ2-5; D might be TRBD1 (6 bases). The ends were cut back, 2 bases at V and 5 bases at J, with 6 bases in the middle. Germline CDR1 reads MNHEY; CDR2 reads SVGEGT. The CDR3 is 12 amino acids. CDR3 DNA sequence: TGTGCCAGCAGTTACAGGGGGGAGACCCAGTACTTC. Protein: CASSYRGETQYF.

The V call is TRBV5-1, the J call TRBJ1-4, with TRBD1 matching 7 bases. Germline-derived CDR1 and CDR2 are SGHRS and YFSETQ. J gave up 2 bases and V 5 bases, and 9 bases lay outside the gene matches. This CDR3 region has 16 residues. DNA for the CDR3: TGCGCCAGCAGAGGGGGCGCGGGTTGGACTAATGAAAAACTGTTTTTT. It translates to CASRGGAGWTNEKLFF.

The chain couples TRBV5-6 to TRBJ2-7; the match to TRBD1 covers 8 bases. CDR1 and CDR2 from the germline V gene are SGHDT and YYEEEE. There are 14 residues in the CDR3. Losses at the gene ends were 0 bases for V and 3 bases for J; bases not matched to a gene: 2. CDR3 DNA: TGTGCCAGCAGCTTGGACGGGACAGGCTACGAGCAGTACTTC. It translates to CASSLDGTGYEQYF. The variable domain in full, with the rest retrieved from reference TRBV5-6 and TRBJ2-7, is DAGVTQSPTHLIKTRGQQVTLRCSPKSGHDTVSWYQQALGQGPQFIFQYYEEEERQRGNFPDRFSGHQFPNYSSELNVNALLLGDSALYLCASSLDGTGYEQYFGPGTRLTVT.

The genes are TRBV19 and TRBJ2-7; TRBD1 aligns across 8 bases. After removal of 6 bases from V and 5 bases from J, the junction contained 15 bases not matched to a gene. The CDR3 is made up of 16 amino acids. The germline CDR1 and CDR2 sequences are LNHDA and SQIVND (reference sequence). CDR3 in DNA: TGTGCCAGTAGGGCTGGAACAACAGGGGGGCTCCACGAGCAGTACTTC. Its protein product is CASRAGTTGGLHEQYF. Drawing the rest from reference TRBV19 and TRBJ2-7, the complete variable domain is DGGITQSPKYLFRKEGQNVTLSCEQNLNHDAMYWYRQDPGQGLRLIYYSQIVNDFQKGDIAEGYSVSREKKESFPLTVTSAQKNPTAFYLCASRAGTTGGLHEQYFGPGTRLTVT.

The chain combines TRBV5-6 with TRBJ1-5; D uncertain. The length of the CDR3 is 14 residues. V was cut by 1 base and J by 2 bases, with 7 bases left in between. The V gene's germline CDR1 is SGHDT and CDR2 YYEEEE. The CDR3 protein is CASSLWARNQPQHF. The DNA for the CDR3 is TGTGCCAGCAGCTTGTGGGCGCGCAATCAGCCCCAGCATTTT.

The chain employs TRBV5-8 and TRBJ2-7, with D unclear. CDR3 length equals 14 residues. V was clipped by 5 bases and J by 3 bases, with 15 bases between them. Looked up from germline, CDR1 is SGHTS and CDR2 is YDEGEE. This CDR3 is CASSRVTAYYEQYF. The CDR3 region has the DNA TGTGCCAGCAGTCGAGTCACAGCTTACTACGAGCAGTACTTC.

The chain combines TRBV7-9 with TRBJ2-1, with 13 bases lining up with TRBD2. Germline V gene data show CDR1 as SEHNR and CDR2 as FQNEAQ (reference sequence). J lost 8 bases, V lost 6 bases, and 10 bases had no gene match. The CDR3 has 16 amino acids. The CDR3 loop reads CASRLGLAGPLDEQFF. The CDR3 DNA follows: TGTGCCAGCAGATTGGGACTAGCGGGACCTTTAGATGAGCAGTTCTTC.

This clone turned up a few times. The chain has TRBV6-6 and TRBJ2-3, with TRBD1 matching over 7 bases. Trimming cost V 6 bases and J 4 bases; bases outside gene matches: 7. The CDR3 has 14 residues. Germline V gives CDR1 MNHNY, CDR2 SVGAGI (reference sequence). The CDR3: CASRDRDRSDTQYF. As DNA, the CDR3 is TGTGCCAGCAGGGACCGGGACAGATCAGATACGCAGTATTTT.

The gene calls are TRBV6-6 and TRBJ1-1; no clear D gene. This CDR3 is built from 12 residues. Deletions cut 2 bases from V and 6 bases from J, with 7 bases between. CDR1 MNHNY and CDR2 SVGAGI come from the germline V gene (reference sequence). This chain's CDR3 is CASSYPAAEAFF. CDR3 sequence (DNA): TGTGCCAGCAGTTACCCCGCAGCTGAAGCTTTCTTT.

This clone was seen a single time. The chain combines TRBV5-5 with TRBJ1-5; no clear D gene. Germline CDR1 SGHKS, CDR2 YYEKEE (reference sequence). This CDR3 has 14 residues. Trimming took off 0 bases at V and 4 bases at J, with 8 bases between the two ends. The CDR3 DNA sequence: TGTGCCAGCAGCTTGGGATTTACTAATCAGCCCCAGCATTTT. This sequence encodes CASSLGFTNQPQHF.

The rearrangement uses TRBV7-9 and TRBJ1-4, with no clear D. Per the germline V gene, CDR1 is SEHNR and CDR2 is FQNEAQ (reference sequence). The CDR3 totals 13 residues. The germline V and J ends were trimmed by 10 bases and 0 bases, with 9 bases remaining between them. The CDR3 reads CATAESTNEKLFF. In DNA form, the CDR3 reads TGTGCCACTGCGGAGTCAACTAATGAAAAACTGTTTTTT.

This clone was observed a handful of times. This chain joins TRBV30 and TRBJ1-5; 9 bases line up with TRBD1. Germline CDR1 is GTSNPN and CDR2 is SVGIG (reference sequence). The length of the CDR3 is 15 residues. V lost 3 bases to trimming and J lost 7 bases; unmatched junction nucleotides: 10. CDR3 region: CAWREGGTGNQPQHF. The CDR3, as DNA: TGTGCCTGGAGGGAAGGTGGGACAGGGAACCAGCCCCAGCATTTT.

Written as DNA, the CDR3 is TGCGCCAGCAGCTTGACGGCGGGGGACACCTACAATGAGCAGTTCTTC. Translation gives CASSLTAGDTYNEQFF. The chain is built from TRBV5-1 and TRBJ2-1, with D possibly matching TRBD2 (7 bases). CDR1 SGHRS and CDR2 YFSETQ come from the germline V gene. V was cut by 1 base and J by 2 bases, with 13 bases left in between. This CDR3 has 16 amino acids.

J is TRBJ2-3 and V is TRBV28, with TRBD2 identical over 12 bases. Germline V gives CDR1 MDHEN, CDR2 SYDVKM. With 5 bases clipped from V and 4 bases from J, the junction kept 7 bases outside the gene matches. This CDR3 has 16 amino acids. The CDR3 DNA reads TGTGCCAGCAGTGTCCCTAGCGGGGGGGCCGCAGATACGCAGTATTTT. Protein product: CASSVPSGGAADTQYF.

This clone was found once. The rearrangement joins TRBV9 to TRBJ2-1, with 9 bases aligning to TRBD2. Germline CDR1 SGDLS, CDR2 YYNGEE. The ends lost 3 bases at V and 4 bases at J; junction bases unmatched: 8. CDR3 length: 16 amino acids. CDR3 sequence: CASSAGLAIGYNEQFF. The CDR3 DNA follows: TGTGCCAGCAGCGCGGGACTAGCTATCGGTTACAATGAGCAGTTCTTC.

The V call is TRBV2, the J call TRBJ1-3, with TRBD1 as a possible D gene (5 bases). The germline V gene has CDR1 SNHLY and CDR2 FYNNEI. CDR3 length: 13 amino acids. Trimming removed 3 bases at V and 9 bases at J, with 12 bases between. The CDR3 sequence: CASSESPQGTIYF. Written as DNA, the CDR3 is TGTGCCAGCAGTGAGTCGCCTCAGGGCACCATATATTTT. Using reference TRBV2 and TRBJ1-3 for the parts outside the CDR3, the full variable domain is EPEVTQTPSHQVTQMGQEVILRCVPISNHLYFYWYRQILGQKVEFLVSFYNNEISEKSEIFDDQFSVERPDGSNFTLKIRSTKLEDSAMYFCASSESPQGTIYFGEGSWLTVV.